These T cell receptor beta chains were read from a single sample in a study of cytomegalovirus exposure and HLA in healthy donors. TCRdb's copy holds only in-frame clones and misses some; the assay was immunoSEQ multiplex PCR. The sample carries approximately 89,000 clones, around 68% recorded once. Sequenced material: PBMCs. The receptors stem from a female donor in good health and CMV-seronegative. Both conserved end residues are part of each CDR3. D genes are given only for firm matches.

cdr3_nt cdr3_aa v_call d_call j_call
TGTGCCAGCAGCCCCCCGGGGGATCCTGAAGCTTTCTTT CASSPPGDPEAFF TRBV7-8 NA TRBJ1-1
TGTGCCAGTAGTCCCAGCGGGTCCTACGAGCAGTACTTC CASSPSGSYEQYF TRBV19 NA TRBJ2-7
TGTGCCACCAGCAGAGCCGGGACAGTCTATGGCTACACCTTC CATSRAGTVYGYTF TRBV15 TRBD1 TRBJ1-2
TGCGCCAGCAGTCCGGGACAGAATCAGCCCCAGCATTTT CASSPGQNQPQHF TRBV4-1 TRBD1 TRBJ1-5
TGTGCTAGCAGCCAGGCAAGACTAGCGGGGGTCGAGACCCAGTACTTC CASSQARLAGVETQYF TRBV7-7 TRBD2 TRBJ2-5
TGCGCCAGCAGCCCGGGACTAGCGGCCTCTGGGGCCAACGTCCTGACTTTC CASSPGLAASGANVLTF TRBV5-1 TRBD2 TRBJ2-6
TGTGCCAGCAGCCAAGAGAGTACAGGGATCAGCACAGATACGCAGTATTTT CASSQESTGISTDTQYF TRBV4-2 NA TRBJ2-3
TGTGCCAGCAGCTGGGGGGGCGGCGAGCAGTACTTC CASSWGGGEQYF TRBV11-1 NA TRBJ2-7
TGTGCCAGCACCCCAGGGCCTAGGGACTATGGCTACACCTTC CASTPGPRDYGYTF TRBV11-2 NA TRBJ1-2
TGTGCCAGCAGTCTGAGCTCCTACAATGAGCAGTTCTTC CASSLSSYNEQFF TRBV25-1 NA TRBJ2-1
TGTGCCAGCAGCTTAGAGGGGAGAGAGGAGAGCTATGGCTACACCTTC CASSLEGREESYGYTF TRBV11-3 NA TRBJ1-2
TGTGCCAGCAGTCAACAGGGTGGGGAGACCCAGTACTTC CASSQQGGETQYF TRBV6-6 NA TRBJ2-5
TGTGCCAGCTCACACGCGACTAGCGGACACAATGAGCAGTTCTTC CASSHATSGHNEQFF TRBV18 TRBD2 TRBJ2-1
TGCAGTGCGGAGACAGATTCTGAGCAGTTCTTC CSAETDSEQFF TRBV20-1 NA TRBJ2-1
TGTGCCAGCAGCTCTCTGGGGGGGAGGCGGGAGACCCAGTACTTC CASSSLGGRRETQYF TRBV7-2 TRBD2 TRBJ2-5
TGCGCCAGCAGCCCGACAGGCCGTAATGAAAAACTGTTTTTT CASSPTGRNEKLFF TRBV5-1 NA TRBJ1-4
TGTGCCAGCAGCCTGGACAGGGCAGGAACCGGGGAGCTGTTTTTT CASSLDRAGTGELFF TRBV5-4 TRBD1 TRBJ2-2
TGTGCCATCAGCGCCACGGGTGGTGGCTACGAGCAGTACTTC CAISATGGGYEQYF TRBV10-3 NA TRBJ2-7
TGTGCCAGCATCGGCCCAGGAGGCTACGAGCAGTACTTC CASIGPGGYEQYF TRBV28 NA TRBJ2-7